A single sample is the source of the 20 T cell receptor beta chains below, sequenced in a study of blood T cell repertoires in COVID-19. Produced via immunoSEQ multiplex PCR; TCRdb's table is partial and in-frame only. The sample holds about 120,000 clones, 75% to 90% seen once. Specimen: peripheral blood. These receptors were taken from a woman aged 40 to 50 with acute or convalescent COVID-19.

The table lists this clone with a few counts. The V gene is TRBV2, the J gene TRBJ2-7; 9 bases fit TRBD1. J was trimmed by 5 bases and V by 2 bases; bases with no gene match: 7. The CDR3 has 15 residues. Germline CDR1 and CDR2: SNHLY and FYNNEI. This CDR3 is CASSELGQGKNEQYF. Written as DNA, the CDR3 is TGTGCCAGCAGTGAACTGGGACAGGGCAAGAACGAGCAGTACTTC. The whole variable domain, filled in from reference TRBV2 and TRBJ2-7, reads EPEVTQTPSHQVTQMGQEVILRCVPISNHLYFYWYRQILGQKVEFLVSFYNNEISEKSEIFDDQFSVERPDGSNFTLKIRSTKLEDSAMYFCASSELGQGKNEQYFGPGTRLTVT.

The rearrangement links TRBV3-1 (or the pseudogene TRBV3-2) to TRBJ2-1; unclear D gene. The germline gives CDR1 LGHDT, CDR2 YNNKEL (reference sequence). This CDR3 contains 15 residues. The V and J ends lost 8 bases and 4 bases respectively, with 18 bases between them. The CDR3 coding sequence is TGTGCCAGCCTCGAACTACCCGGCTTATACAATGAGCAGTTCTTC. Protein: CASLELPGLYNEQFF.

V gene TRBV5-5 combines with J gene TRBJ1-1; 10 bases align to TRBD1. CDR1 and CDR2 from the germline V gene are SGHKS and YYEKEE (reference sequence). Germline trimming cut 3 bases from V and 6 bases from J; bases unmatched to any gene: 11. This CDR3 is 16 amino acids long. The CDR3 reads CASSSTPGQGPPEAFF. DNA for the CDR3: TGTGCCAGCAGCTCCACCCCGGGACAGGGGCCCCCTGAAGCTTTCTTT.

The rearrangement uses TRBV6-5 and TRBJ1-1; 9 nucleotides line up with TRBD1. CDR1 is MNHEY, CDR2 SVGAGI, per germline. This CDR3 region has 14 residues. V shed 6 bases and J 6 bases; nucleotides not matched to a gene: 8. The CDR3 protein is CASRPPGQGPEAFF. Here the CDR3 DNA reads TGTGCCAGCAGACCCCCGGGACAGGGTCCTGAAGCTTTCTTT.

The chain uses TRBV10-3 and TRBJ2-3; D possibly corresponds to TRBD2 (6 bases). CDR1 is ENHRY, CDR2 SYGVKD, per germline. V lost 0 bases, J lost 1 base, and 17 bases lay in between. This CDR3 is built from 18 residues. The CDR3 sequence: CAISESTGGNRRTDTQYF. Written as DNA, the CDR3 is TGTGCCATCAGTGAGTCGACCGGGGGTAACCGACGCACAGATACGCAGTATTTT.

This chain links TRBV9 with TRBJ1-4, with D perhaps TRBD1 (5 bases). The V and J ends lost 7 bases and 7 bases respectively, with 41 bases between them. Germline CDR1 and CDR2: SGDLS and YYNGEE. This CDR3 is built from 22 residues. CDR3 sequence: CASCTHPRLPLGTLTWGEKLFF. The CDR3 nucleotides are TGTGCCAGCTGCACACACCCTCGCCTCCCCCTCGGGACTCTAACCTGGGGTGAAAAACTGTTTTTT.

The CDR3 region is CASSLLATYNEQFF. CDR3 in DNA: TGTGCCAGCAGCTTACTAGCCACCTACAATGAGCAGTTCTTC. This chain links TRBV7-3 with TRBJ2-1; maybe TRBD2 (5 bases). The CDR3 totals 14 residues. Germline V gene lookup returns CDR1 SGHTA and CDR2 FQGTGA. V was trimmed by 2 bases and J by 2 bases, leaving 7 bases between them. The complete variable domain, with remaining parts taken from reference TRBV7-3 and TRBJ2-1, reads GAGVSQTPSNKVTEKGKYVELRCDPISGHTALYWYRQSLGQGPEFLIYFQGTGAADDSGLPNDRFFAVRPEGSVSTLKIQRTERGDSAVYLCASSLLATYNEQFFGPGTRLTVL.

This chain links TRBV5-8 with TRBJ1-2; the D gene is possibly TRBD1 (5 bases). The CDR3 is made up of 14 amino acids. Looked up from germline, CDR1 is SGHTS and CDR2 is YDEGEE. Trimming took off 1 base at V and 4 bases at J, with 11 bases between the two ends. The CDR3 spells CASSLPGLGYGYTF. CDR3 DNA sequence: TGTGCCAGCAGCTTGCCAGGGTTGGGCTATGGCTACACCTTC.

The chain links TRBV7-2 to TRBJ2-3; D perhaps matches TRBD1 (6 bases). The V gene lost 6 bases and the J gene lost 0 bases, with 16 bases spanning the gap. In germline, CDR1 is SGHTA, CDR2 FQGNSA. The CDR3 is 16 residues long. The CDR3: CASRKQGVTSTDTQYF. CDR3 DNA sequence: TGTGCCAGCAGGAAACAGGGCGTAACTAGCACAGATACGCAGTATTTT. Based on the CDR3 plus reference TRBV7-2 and TRBJ2-3, the full variable domain is GAGVSQSPSNKVTEKGKDVELRCDPISGHTALYWYRQSLGQGLEFLIYFQGNSAPDKSGLPSDRFSAERTGGSVSTLTIQRTQQEDSAVYLCASRKQGVTSTDTQYFGPGTRLTVL.

The gene calls are TRBV12-3 or TRBV12-4 and TRBJ1-2, with D possibly TRBD1 on 5 matching bases. The CDR3 is made up of 13 amino acids. V lost 4 bases, J lost 8 bases, and 14 bases lay in between. The CDR3 region is CASSSRLPGGYTF. The CDR3 DNA reads as TGTGCCAGCAGTTCCAGGCTACCAGGGGGCTACACCTTC.

The V call is TRBV5-5, the J call TRBJ1-2, with D possibly being TRBD1 (6 bases). CDR3 size: 15 residues. CDR1 SGHKS and CDR2 YYEKEE come from the germline V gene (reference sequence). V gave up 0 bases and J gave up 3 bases, with 12 bases separating them. DNA of the CDR3: TGTGCCAGCAGCTTGGTAACAGGGACCTACTATGGCTACACCTTC. The encoded protein is CASSLVTGTYYGYTF.

This clone was counted once. The rearrangement joins TRBV6-5 to TRBJ2-7; possible D gene TRBD2, 7 bases. The V and J ends lost 7 bases and 2 bases respectively, with 12 bases between them. Looked up from germline, CDR1 is MNHEY and CDR2 is SVGAGI. This CDR3 contains 13 residues. CDR3 nucleotides: TGTGCCAGCAACGGGGGGCCCGCCTACGAGCAGTACTTC. Translating it yields CASNGGPAYEQYF.

The chain uses TRBV3-1 (or the pseudogene TRBV3-2) and TRBJ2-1; 10 bases are shared with TRBD2. CDR1 and CDR2 (germline): LGHDT, YNNKEL (reference sequence). The CDR3 has 17 amino acids. Trimming took 5 bases from V and 0 from J; bases not matched to a gene: 7. The CDR3, as DNA: TGTGCCAGCAGCGCGACTAGCGGGCTCAGCTCCTACAATGAGCAGTTCTTC. It specifies CASSATSGLSSYNEQFF.

The rearrangement joins TRBV16 to TRBJ2-7; no definite D call. Germline CDR1 is KGHSY and CDR2 is FQNENV. This CDR3 has 14 residues. V gave up 0 bases and J gave up 3 bases, with 9 bases separating them. The CDR3: CASSQSSPDYEQYF. The CDR3, as DNA: TGTGCCAGCAGCCAATCAAGCCCTGACTACGAGCAGTACTTC.

J is TRBJ2-2 and V is TRBV15; 8 bases line up with TRBD2. J was trimmed by 4 bases and V by 2 bases; bases with no gene match: 6. The CDR3 is 16 residues long. Germline assignment: CDR1 LNHNV and CDR2 YYDKDF (reference sequence). This CDR3 reads CATSRTGRGPTGELFF. In nucleotides, the CDR3 is TGTGCCACCAGCAGAACCGGGAGGGGACCCACCGGGGAGCTGTTTTTT. The whole variable domain, remainder taken from reference TRBV15 and TRBJ2-2, is DAMVIQNPRYQVTQFGKPVTLSCSQTLNHNVMYWYQQKSSQAPKLLFHYYDKDFNNEADTPDNFQSRRPNTSFCFLDIRSPGLGDTAMYLCATSRTGRGPTGELFFGEGSRLTVL.

This clone turned up a few times. The V call is TRBV19, the J call TRBJ1-5; possible D gene TRBD1, 6 bases. Trimming stripped 2 bases from V and 4 bases from J, with 9 bases between. CDR3 length: 14 amino acids. Germline loops: CDR1 LNHDA, CDR2 SQIVND (reference sequence). CDR3 nucleotide sequence: TGTGCCAGTAGTATACGGGACACTAATCAGCCCCAGCATTTT. It yields the protein CASSIRDTNQPQHF.

In nucleotides, the CDR3 is TGTGCCAGCAGTCAGAAGGAGTACGAGCAGTACTTC. Its protein product is CASSQKEYEQYF. This sequence joins TRBV2 and TRBJ2-7; no definite D call. The CDR3 length is 12 residues. Germline assignment: CDR1 SNHLY and CDR2 FYNNEI. V was clipped by 5 bases and J by 4 bases, with 9 bases between them.

The chain carries TRBV6-2 or TRBV6-3 and TRBJ1-5, with 8 bases matching TRBD1. Germline V gene data show CDR1 as MNHEY and CDR2 as SVGEGT. Losses at the gene ends were 3 bases for V and 1 base for J; bases not matched to a gene: 2. The CDR3 is 15 residues long. In DNA, the CDR3 is TGTGCCAGCAGTTATAGGACAGGGAGCAATCAGCCCCAGCATTTT. The encoded protein is CASSYRTGSNQPQHF.

The CDR3 protein is CASMSFQGRLNTQYF. CDR3 coding DNA: TGTGCCAGCATGTCTTTCCAGGGGCGTTTAAATACGCAGTATTTT. The chain joins TRBV2 to TRBJ2-3; the D gene is possibly TRBD1 (6 bases). Germline V gene lookup returns CDR1 SNHLY and CDR2 FYNNEI. The CDR3 sequence is 15 residues long. V lost 7 bases and J lost 7, with 21 bases in between.

The V gene is TRBV19, the J gene TRBJ1-3, with a possible D match to TRBD1 (6 bases). Per germline, CDR1 LNHDA and CDR2 SQIVND (reference sequence). This CDR3 has 16 amino acids. V was cut by 4 bases and J by 0 bases, with 13 bases left in between. CDR3 nucleotides: TGTGCCAGTAGTACCCGCCGACAGGTCTCTGGAAACACCATATATTTT. Protein sequence: CASSTRRQVSGNTIYF.